The 21 T cell receptor beta chains reported below all come from one sample, sequenced in a study of regulatory T cells in long-lasting Graves disease. Libraries of TCR beta came from iRepertoire HTBI primers plus Arm-PCR of CDR3 regions. Each CDR3 protein is one row after TCRdb ran MiXCR on the multiplex PCR reads. The sample shows 360,000 or so distinct CDR3 sequences, approximately 12% of them seen only once. Regarding time point: newly diagnosed GD, antithyroid drugs for less than 3 months. Construction of the TCR library relied on RNA isolated from PBMCs. These data also formed part of another study, on T cells in Graves' hyperthyroidism and ophthalmopathy.

The source was peripheral blood mononuclear cells (PBMCs), collected at new diagnosis, from a patient treated with antithyroid drugs. The receptors were gathered from a woman between 18 and 30 years old with Graves disease.

This clonotype was counted many times. The chain couples TRBV20-1 to TRBJ2-3; D gene ambiguous. CDR1 DFQATT and CDR2 SNEGSKA come from the germline V gene (reference sequence). Deletions cut 1 base from V and 0 bases from J, with 8 bases between. CDR3 length equals 14 residues. The CDR3 DNA reads as TGCAGTGCTAGAGGCTCGCCTAGCACAGATACGCAGTATTTT. It encodes CSARGSPSTDTQYF.

At least ten counts were recorded for this clonotype. This chain connects TRBV7-9 to TRBJ1-6, with no clear D. V was trimmed by 0 bases and J by 6 bases, leaving 9 bases between them. From germline, CDR1 is SEHNR and CDR2 FQNEAQ (reference sequence). CDR3 size: 15 residues. Here the CDR3 reads CASSLAGNGNSPLHF. CDR3 DNA sequence: TGTGCCAGCAGCTTAGCAGGGAACGGTAATTCACCCCTCCACTTT.

This clonotype showed up many times. The V gene is TRBV6-2 or TRBV6-3, the J gene TRBJ2-1; 8 bases fit TRBD1. The CDR3 is 15 amino acids. V gave up 8 bases and J gave up 6 bases; unmatched junction bases: 12. CDR1 MNHEY and CDR2 SVGEGT come from the germline V gene. The CDR3 nucleotides are TGTGCCAGCGTCCTTATTGGACAGGGAGCCAATGAGCAGTTCTTC. Translated, it gives CASVLIGQGANEQFF.

This clonotype was seen ten or more times. V is TRBV7-8 and J is TRBJ2-1, with D uncertain. Trimming shortened V by 4 bases and J by 6 bases, and 10 bases separated the two germline ends. The CDR3 is 13 residues long. Germline CDR1 and CDR2: SGHVS and FQNEAQ. For the CDR3, the DNA is TGTGCCAGCAGCTACGATGCCCTCAATGAGCAGTTCTTC. This encodes CASSYDALNEQFF. Drawing the rest from reference TRBV7-8 and TRBJ2-1, the complete variable domain is GAGVSQSPRYKVAKRGQDVALRCDPISGHVSLFWYQQALGQGPEFLTYFQNEAQLDKSGLPSDRFFAERPEGSVSTLKIQRTQQEDSAVYLCASSYDALNEQFFGPGTRLTVL.

This clonotype was picked up many times. The chain recombines TRBV6-5 with TRBJ1-1; D not certain. CDR1 MNHEY and CDR2 SVGAGI come from the germline V gene. Trimming took off 0 bases at V and 4 bases at J, with 6 bases between the two ends. The CDR3 spans 13 residues. The CDR3 is CASSYSGFTEAFF. CDR3 bases: TGTGCCAGCAGTTACTCGGGGTTCACTGAAGCTTTCTTT.

This clonotype was seen many times. J is TRBJ1-2 and V is TRBV20-1, with TRBD1 matching over 7 bases. The CDR3 has 15 amino acids. J was trimmed by 1 base and V by 3 bases; bases with no gene match: 8. Germline CDR1 reads DFQATT; CDR2 reads SNEGSKA (reference sequence). The CDR3 DNA follows: TGCAGTGCTAGGGCCCTTTGGGACAGTAACTATGGCTACACCTTC. Residues: CSARALWDSNYGYTF.

The chain combines TRBV7-2 with TRBJ2-1; TRBD2 matches at 14 bases. The CDR3 runs 17 residues. The ends lost 5 bases at V and 4 bases at J; junction bases unmatched: 7. Germline lookup yields CDR1 SGHTA and CDR2 FQGNSA. The CDR3 sequence: CASSRTSGRLPYNEQFF. CDR3 DNA: TGTGCCAGCAGCCGGACTAGCGGGAGGCTCCCATACAATGAGCAGTTCTTC.

The chain has TRBV6-2 or TRBV6-3 and TRBJ2-7; 7 nucleotides agree with TRBD2. Trimming cost V 5 bases and J 0 bases; bases outside gene matches: 10. CDR1 and CDR2 (germline): MNHEY, SVGEGT. This CDR3 has 16 amino acids. CDR3 in amino acids: CASSEGSGSLSYEQYF. The CDR3 DNA reads as TGTGCCAGCAGTGAGGGTAGCGGGTCCCTCTCCTACGAGCAGTACTTC.

The CDR3 DNA follows: TGTGCCAGTAGCCTGCTACTAGCGGGGGCAGATACGCAGTATTTT. It encodes CASSLLLAGADTQYF. V is TRBV19 and J is TRBJ2-3; 11 bases map to TRBD2. Germline CDR1 reads LNHDA; CDR2 reads SQIVND (reference sequence). With 6 bases clipped from V and 4 bases from J, the junction kept 6 bases outside the gene matches. CDR3 size: 15 residues.

This sequence joins TRBV2 and TRBJ1-5, with no clear D. Trimming took off 4 bases at V and 4 bases at J, with 8 bases between the two ends. From germline, CDR1 is SNHLY and CDR2 FYNNEI. This CDR3 contains 13 residues. The CDR3 DNA reads as TGTGCCAGCAGTGCCGACCGGAATCAGCCCCAGCATTTT. Translated, it gives CASSADRNQPQHF.

This clonotype showed up many times. V gene TRBV12-3 or TRBV12-4 combines with J gene TRBJ2-7; D possibly corresponds to TRBD2 (6 bases). This CDR3 comprises 13 residues. The V and J ends lost 6 bases and 7 bases respectively, with 16 bases between them. CDR3 sequence (DNA): TGTGCCAGCAGCCCGGGGGTAACCGGTGAGCAGTACTTC. Protein product: CASSPGVTGEQYF.

At least ten counts were recorded for this clonotype. This chain links TRBV12-3 or TRBV12-4 with TRBJ2-4; D unclear. The V end lost 3 bases, the J end lost 0 bases, and 3 bases lay between the germline ends. There are 13 residues in the CDR3. CDR3 loop: CASSLGAKNIQYF. The CDR3 DNA follows: TGTGCCAGCAGTTTGGGAGCCAAAAACATTCAGTACTTC.

The DNA for the CDR3 is TGCAGTGCTAGTCCCCTCGTTGGAACTGAGGGTTGGGGTGAAAAACTGTTTTTT. Residues: CSASPLVGTEGWGEKLFF. V usage is TRBV20-1 and J usage is TRBJ1-4; D not certain. The CDR3 runs to 18 residues. The V end lost 3 bases, the J end lost 7 bases, and 27 bases lay between the germline ends. From germline, CDR1 is DFQATT and CDR2 SNEGSKA (reference sequence).

This clonotype was seen repeatedly, ten times or more. The chain has TRBV20-1 and TRBJ2-1; TRBD2 matches 9 bases. The CDR3 covers 16 residues. After removal of 0 bases from V and 4 bases from J, the junction contained 7 bases not matched to a gene. Germline V lookup: CDR1 DFQATT, CDR2 SNEGSKA (reference sequence). The CDR3 DNA is TGCAGTGCTAGAGATCTGGGTAGCGGGAGTTACAATGAGCAGTTCTTC. Translating gives CSARDLGSGSYNEQFF.

There are many counts of this clonotype. The chain joins TRBV20-1 to TRBJ1-1; D remains unclear. The CDR3 spans 14 residues. Trimming left V 1 base short and J 2 bases short, with 11 bases between. In germline, CDR1 is DFQATT, CDR2 SNEGSKA (reference sequence). CDR3 sequence: CSARAGATNTEAFF. The CDR3 bases are TGCAGTGCTAGAGCTGGAGCAACCAACACTGAAGCTTTCTTT.

This clonotype was observed a few times. The chain has TRBV6-4 and TRBJ2-3, with 9 bases that match TRBD2. CDR3 size: 16 residues. Per germline, CDR1 MRHNA and CDR2 SNTAGT. J was trimmed by 5 bases and V by 0 bases; bases with no gene match: 6. CDR3 in amino acids: CASSDSGGGAIDTQYF. The CDR3 DNA sequence: TGTGCCAGCAGTGACTCAGGCGGGGGGGCCATAGATACGCAGTATTTT.

DNA for the CDR3: TGTGCCAGCAGCGTGAGGGACAGGGGGAACACCGGGGAGCTGTTTTTT. It codes for CASSVRDRGNTGELFF. This chain links TRBV9 with TRBJ2-2; 10 bases fit TRBD1. Trimming cost V 2 bases and J 1 base; bases outside gene matches: 2. The CDR3 runs 16 residues. Germline V gene sequence: CDR1 SGDLS, CDR2 YYNGEE.

This clonotype was found many times. The chain carries TRBV20-1 and TRBJ2-3; 7 bases agree with TRBD2. After removal of 6 bases from V and 5 bases from J, the junction contained 11 bases not matched to a gene. CDR1 and CDR2 (germline): DFQATT, SNEGSKA (reference sequence). This CDR3 contains 14 residues. CDR3: CSAIVTGRLDTQYF. For the CDR3, the DNA is TGCAGTGCGATAGTCACCGGGAGGCTAGATACGCAGTATTTT.

The sample holds one count of this clonotype. The chain recombines TRBV5-1 with TRBJ2-1; D uncertain. Trimming removed 1 base at V and 0 bases at J, with 11 bases between. The length of the CDR3 is 16 residues. Germline lookup yields CDR1 SGHRS and CDR2 YFSETQ. The CDR3 bases are TGCGCCAGCAGCTTGCAACTCTACAGCTCCTACAATGAGCAGTTCTTC. Translating it yields CASSLQLYSSYNEQFF.

This clonotype was recorded many times. J is TRBJ2-7 and V is TRBV29-1; 8 bases fit TRBD2. Germline V gene lookup returns CDR1 SQVTM and CDR2 ANQGSEA. The CDR3 sequence is 12 residues long. Losses at the gene ends were 6 bases for V and 4 bases for J; bases not matched to a gene: 5. CDR3 sequence (DNA): TGCAGCGTACGCAGCGGGAGTTACGAGCAGTACTTC. Amino acid sequence: CSVRSGSYEQYF.

This chain joins TRBV25-1 and TRBJ1-2, with a possible D match to TRBD1 (5 bases). With 4 bases removed from V and 8 bases from J, the gap between germline ends came to 11 bases. The CDR3 totals 12 residues. From germline, CDR1 is MGHDK and CDR2 SYGVNS. The CDR3 is CASSGGGRGYTF. CDR3 bases: TGTGCCAGCAGTGGCGGGGGACGGGGCTACACCTTC.